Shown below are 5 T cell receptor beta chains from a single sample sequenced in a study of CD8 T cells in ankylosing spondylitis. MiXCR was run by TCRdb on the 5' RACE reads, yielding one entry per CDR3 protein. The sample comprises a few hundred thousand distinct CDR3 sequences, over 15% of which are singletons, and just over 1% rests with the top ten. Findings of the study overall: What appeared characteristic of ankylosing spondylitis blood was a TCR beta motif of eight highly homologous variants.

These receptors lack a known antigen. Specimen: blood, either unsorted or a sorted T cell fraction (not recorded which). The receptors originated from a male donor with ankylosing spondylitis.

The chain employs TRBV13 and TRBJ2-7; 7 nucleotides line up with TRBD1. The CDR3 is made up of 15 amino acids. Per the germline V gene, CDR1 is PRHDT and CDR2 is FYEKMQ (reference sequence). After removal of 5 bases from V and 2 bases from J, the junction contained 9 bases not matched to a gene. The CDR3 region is CASSLNRGPTYEQYF. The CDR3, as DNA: TGTGCCAGCAGCCTAAACAGGGGACCCACCTACGAGCAGTACTTC. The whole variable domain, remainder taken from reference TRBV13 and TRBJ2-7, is AAGVIQSPRHLIKEKRETATLKCYPIPRHDTVYWYQQGPGQDPQFLISFYEKMQSDKGSIPDRFSAQQFSDYHSELNMSSLELGDSALYFCASSLNRGPTYEQYFGPGTRLTVT.

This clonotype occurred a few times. CDR3 sequence: CASSLDGSPNEQFF. DNA of the CDR3: TGTGCCAGCAGTTTAGACGGGAGTCCCAATGAGCAGTTCTTC. The V call is TRBV12-3 or TRBV12-4, the J call TRBJ2-1; possible D gene TRBD2, 6 bases. The V gene lost 1 base and the J gene lost 6 bases, with 10 bases spanning the gap. The CDR3 runs to 14 residues.

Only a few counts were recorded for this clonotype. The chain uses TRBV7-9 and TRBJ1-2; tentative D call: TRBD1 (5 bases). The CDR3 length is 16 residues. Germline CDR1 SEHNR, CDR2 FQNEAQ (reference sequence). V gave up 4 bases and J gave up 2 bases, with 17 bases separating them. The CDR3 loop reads CASSSPDKQGNYGYTF. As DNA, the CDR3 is TGTGCCAGCAGCTCACCGGACAAGCAAGGGAACTATGGCTACACCTTC.

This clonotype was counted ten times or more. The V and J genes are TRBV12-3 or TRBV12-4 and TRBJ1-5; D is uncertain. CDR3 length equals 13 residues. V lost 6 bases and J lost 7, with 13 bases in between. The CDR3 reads CASSPLNHQPQHF. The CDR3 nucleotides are TGTGCCAGCAGCCCCCTAAACCACCAGCCCCAGCATTTT.

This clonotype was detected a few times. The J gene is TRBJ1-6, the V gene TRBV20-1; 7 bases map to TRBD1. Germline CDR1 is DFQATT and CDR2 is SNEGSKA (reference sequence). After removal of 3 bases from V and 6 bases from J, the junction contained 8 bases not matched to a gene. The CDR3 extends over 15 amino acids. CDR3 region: CSASSRTGRNSPLHF. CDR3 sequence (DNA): TGCAGTGCTAGTTCCAGGACAGGCCGTAATTCACCCCTCCACTTT.